Listed below are T cell receptor beta chains from one sample, sequenced in a study of beta chain features in type 1 diabetes. TCRdb's table, derived via immunoSEQ multiplex PCR, lists solely in-frame clones and lacks some. The sample carries approximately 300,000 clones, around 10% recorded once. The sequencing input was naive CD4+ T cells from blood. The receptors were sampled from a woman in her 30s in good health. The CDR3 runs from the conserved cysteine through the conserved F or W. A D gene is named only where the DNA matches it firmly. The size entry is marked missing in some rows and otherwise reads once, few, many or a size class.

d_call	clone_size	j_call	v_call	cdr3_nt	cdr3_aa
-	few	TRBJ1-5	TRBV4-1	TGCGCCAGCAGCCAAACAGAAGATCAGCCCCAGCATTTT	CASSQTEDQPQHF
-	-	TRBJ2-3	TRBV4-2	TGTGCCAGCAGCCAAGAACGGGGTGGGGGCTACACAGATACGCAGTATTTT	CASSQERGGGYTDTQYF
TRBD1	-	TRBJ2-7	TRBV11-3	TGTGCCAGCAGCTCGGGACAGGGCTACCTCTACGAGCAGTACTTC	CASSSGQGYLYEQYF
-	few	TRBJ2-1	TRBV7-9	TGTGCCAGCAGCCCCGGGACCTACAATGAGCAGTTCTTC	CASSPGTYNEQFF
TRBD2	once	TRBJ2-7	TRBV19	TGTGCCAGCAAGCCCGGGACTAGCGAATACGAGCAGTACTTC	CASKPGTSEYEQYF
TRBD2	few	TRBJ2-3	TRBV9	TGTGCCAGCAGCGTAGCGAGCGGGAAAGCAGATACGCAGTATTTT	CASSVASGKADTQYF
-	-	TRBJ2-1	TRBV29-1	TGCAGCGTGGGCAGCAATGAGCAGTTCTTC	CSVGSNEQFF
TRBD2	-	TRBJ2-7	TRBV30	TGTGCCTGGAGGAGAACATCCGGGACTAGCGGGAGTATCCACGAGCAGTACTTC	CAWRRTSGTSGSIHEQYF
TRBD1	few	TRBJ1-1	TRBV30	TGTGCCAGGGGACAGGGGATAGGCACTGAAGCTTTCTTT	CARGQGIGTEAFF
TRBD2	-	TRBJ2-1	TRBV7-3	TGTGCCAGCAGCTTAACCAGCGGGAGGATGGATGAGCAGTTCTTC	CASSLTSGRMDEQFF
-	few	TRBJ2-5	TRBV11-2	TGTGCCAGCAGCTTAGAATGGAGCCAAGAGACCCAGTACTTC	CASSLEWSQETQYF
TRBD1	few	TRBJ2-7	TRBV7-9	TGTGCCAGCAGCCCCCCCGGACAGGACGAGCAGTACTTC	CASSPPGQDEQYF
-	-	TRBJ1-2	TRBV28	TGTGCCAGCAGTTTTTCGGGGGGGCTAAACTATGGCTACACCTTC	CASSFSGGLNYGYTF
TRBD2	few	TRBJ2-1	TRBV29-1	TGCAGCGGTAGCGGGAGAGGGGGTACCTACAATGAGCAGTTCTTC	CSGSGRGGTYNEQFF
-	-	TRBJ2-1	TRBV28	TGTGCCAGCCGGGGTTACAATGAGCAGTTCTTC	CASRGYNEQFF
-	-	TRBJ1-5	TRBV30	TGTGCCTGGAGTGCGACGGGAGGCCAGCCCCAGCATTTT	CAWSATGGQPQHF
TRBD2	-	TRBJ2-1	TRBV19	TGTGCCAGTAGTACCCAAAACGGACTAGCGGGAGTAGGTAATGAGCAGTTCTTC	CASSTQNGLAGVGNEQFF
-	few	TRBJ2-4	TRBV5-1	TGCGCCAGCAGCTTAATCGCGGCGGGGCCCAAAAACATTCAGTACTTC	CASSLIAAGPKNIQYF
TRBD1	few	TRBJ2-3	TRBV25-1	TGTGCCAGCAGTGAGGGACAGGATTTCACAGATACGCAGTATTTT	CASSEGQDFTDTQYF
TRBD2	few	TRBJ2-1	TRBV5-4	TGTGCCAGCAGCACGGGACTAGCGGGGACGTACAATGAGCAGTTCTTC	CASSTGLAGTYNEQFF
-	-	TRBJ2-5	TRBV5-1	TGCGCCAGCAGCGTGGGGACACCTGACCTAGGGACCCAGTACTTC	CASSVGTPDLGTQYF
-	-	TRBJ1-5	TRBV29-1	TGCAGCGTTGAGGAGGGGTACAATCAGCCCCAGCATTTT	CSVEEGYNQPQHF
-	few	TRBJ1-1	TRBV25-1	TGTGCCAGCAGTGAATATAGGGGTAACACTGAAGCTTTCTTT	CASSEYRGNTEAFF
-	-	TRBJ1-4	TRBV4-2	TGTGCCAGCAGCCCAGGAGAGGGGGATGAAAAACTGTTTTTT	CASSPGEGDEKLFF
-	few	TRBJ1-2	TRBV5-4	TGTGCCAGCAGTTACTACGTCGCACAGGGCTATGGCTACACCTTC	CASSYYVAQGYGYTF
-	few	TRBJ1-1	TRBV5-1	TGCGCCAGCGCACGGGACTTAAACACTGAAGCTTTCTTT	CASARDLNTEAFF
-	few	TRBJ1-4	TRBV28	TGTGCCAGCAGTCAGGGGTTAAATGAAAAACTGTTTTTT	CASSQGLNEKLFF
TRBD2	few	TRBJ2-1	TRBV28	TGTGCTGTGACTAGCGGGAGGAGGAATGAGCAGTTCTTC	CAVTSGRRNEQFF
TRBD1	few	TRBJ1-2	TRBV19	TGTGCCAGTAGTACAGCGGAGGGGGCTCTTCATGGCTACACCTTC	CASSTAEGALHGYTF
-	few	TRBJ1-2	TRBV4-1	TGCGCCAGCAGCCAAGAGACCGACAGGACGTTCGGCTATGGCTACACCTTC	CASSQETDRTFGYGYTF
TRBD2	-	TRBJ2-5	TRBV27	TGTGCCAGCAGTCCCGCTAGCGGGAGGTTCCAAGAGACCCAGTACTTC	CASSPASGRFQETQYF
TRBD1	few	TRBJ2-2	TRBV28	TGTGCCAGCAGTACCTGGACAGGGGGAACGACCGGGGAGCTGTTTTTT	CASSTWTGGTTGELFF
TRBD1	-	TRBJ1-4	TRBV28	TGTGCCAGCAGGAGGACAGGGTTGAAAAAACTGTTTTTT	CASRRTGLKKLFF
TRBD1	-	TRBJ1-1	TRBV30	TGTGCCTGGAGTGTCCGGGACAGCCCGAACACTGAAGCTTTCTTT	CAWSVRDSPNTEAFF
-	-	TRBJ1-1	TRBV6-5	TGTGCCAGCAGTTACATAGGACTGCGGGGCACTGAAGCTTTCTTT	CASSYIGLRGTEAFF
-	few	TRBJ1-1	TRBV11-2	TGTGCCAGCAGCCCTTCCCAGATACCGAACACTGAAGCTTTCTTT	CASSPSQIPNTEAFF
-	-	TRBJ1-2	TRBV6-6	TGTGCCAGCAGTTACTCTACGGGTGGCTACACCTTC	CASSYSTGGYTF
-	-	TRBJ2-5	TRBV4-2	TGTGCCAGCAGCCTCAAAGAGGGAACGAAAGAGACCCAGTACTTC	CASSLKEGTKETQYF
TRBD2	few	TRBJ2-7	TRBV27	TGTGCCAGCAGTCCGGGACTAGCGCTTTACGAGCAGTACTTC	CASSPGLALYEQYF
TRBD2	few	TRBJ2-5	TRBV28	TGTGCCAGCAGTTCCCCGGGGGGTGGGGAAGAGACCCAGTACTTC	CASSSPGGGEETQYF
-	-	TRBJ1-5	TRBV5-1	TGCGCCAGCAGTCCGGGAGACCGGGCGGCTCAGCCCCAGCATTTT	CASSPGDRAAQPQHF
TRBD1	few	TRBJ2-5	TRBV10-3	TGTGCCATCACCCGGGACAGCCAAGAGACCCAGTACTTC	CAITRDSQETQYF
TRBD1	-	TRBJ2-5	TRBV7-2	TGTGCCAGCAGTCGACAGGGGCAAGAGACCCAGTACTTC	CASSRQGQETQYF
TRBD1	-	TRBJ2-7	TRBV5-8	TGTGCCAGCAGCTTCAACAGGGGAACGGACCATTCCTACGAGCAGTACTTC	CASSFNRGTDHSYEQYF
-	-	TRBJ2-1	TRBV4-2	TGTGCCAGCAGCCAAGACAGGGCGAGCTCCTACAATGAGCAGTTCTTC	CASSQDRASSYNEQFF
TRBD1	once	TRBJ2-6	TRBV19	TGTGCCAGTAGTAAAGGGACAGGGAGCTCTGGGGCCAACGTCCTGACTTTC	CASSKGTGSSGANVLTF
TRBD2	-	TRBJ2-2	TRBV4-3	TGCGCCAGCAGCCAGGCGGGACTAGCGGGAGTTGGGAACACCGGGGAGCTGTTTTTT	CASSQAGLAGVGNTGELFF
TRBD2	-	TRBJ2-3	TRBV5-1	TGCGCCAGCAGCCTGACTAGCCGCACAGATACGCAGTATTTT	CASSLTSRTDTQYF
TRBD1	-	TRBJ2-7	TRBV29-1	TGCAGCGTAGCAGGGGGCAGGTCCTACGAGCAGTACTTC	CSVAGGRSYEQYF
-	-	TRBJ2-1	TRBV2	TGTGCCAGCAGTGAACAACGGGACTTATACAATGAGCAGTTCTTC	CASSEQRDLYNEQFF
TRBD1	few	TRBJ2-1	TRBV7-9	TGTGCCAGCAGCTTAGATTTTGGGACAGCCTACAATGAGCAGTTCTTC	CASSLDFGTAYNEQFF
-	-	TRBJ2-5	TRBV14	TGTGCCAGCAGCCCGTTCCCGGGAGAAGAGACCCAGTACTTC	CASSPFPGEETQYF
-	few	TRBJ2-5	TRBV2	TGTGCCAGCAGTAGGGGTTCGGGTTCGTACCAAGAGACCCAGTACTTC	CASSRGSGSYQETQYF